This is a list of T cell receptor beta chains from one sample in a study of T cell responses to AZD1222 COVID-19 vaccine. Using immunoSEQ multiplex PCR, the repertoire was profiled, and TCRdb retains in-frame clones only, with some absent. This sample yields roughly 46,000 clones, of which 70% to 90% are seen a single time; around a quarter belongs to the top ten. This specimen was peripheral blood, taken 28 days after the second AZD1222 dose. The receptors derive from an adult who received the AZD1222 COVID-19 vaccine. The CDR3 runs from the conserved cysteine through the conserved F or W. The order of the fields is J gene, V gene, CDR3 protein.

J: TRBJ2-6; V: TRBV7-9; CDR3: CASSLVGTNVLTF
J: TRBJ2-5; V: TRBV5-1; CDR3: CASRQGQETQYF
J: TRBJ1-6; V: TRBV2; CDR3: CASSEAGQNSPLHF
J: TRBJ2-2; V: TRBV2; CDR3: CASKLPGTGELFF
J: TRBJ2-7; V: TRBV18; CDR3: CASSPGPDSYEQYF
J: TRBJ1-1; V: TRBV5-6; CDR3: CASGAQGGEMNTEAFF
J: TRBJ2-2; V: TRBV10-2; CDR3: CASGGQGNTGELFF
J: TRBJ2-7; V: TRBV10-1; CDR3: CANHRGLEQYF
J: TRBJ2-2; V: TRBV10-2; CDR3: CASSLGLGGTGELFF
J: TRBJ2-6; V: TRBV9; CDR3: CASSVSVDGANVLTF
J: TRBJ2-1; V: TRBV18; CDR3: CASSPGEGDYNEQFF
J: TRBJ1-2; V: TRBV3-1/TRBV3-2; CDR3: CASSQDLGHGYTF
J: TRBJ2-1; V: TRBV7-3; CDR3: CASSQKLIPGGPNEQFF
J: TRBJ1-5; V: TRBV27; CDR3: CASTLTAGAGNQPQHF
J: TRBJ1-2; V: TRBV18; CDR3: CASSRRDSYGYTF
J: TRBJ1-2; V: TRBV19; CDR3: CASSPTWTGGSYGYTF
J: TRBJ1-2; V: TRBV24-1; CDR3: CATSDGTAYGYTF
J: TRBJ2-3; V: TRBV13; CDR3: CASSPRDRGVTDTQYF
J: TRBJ2-3; V: TRBV3-1/TRBV3-2; CDR3: CASRRPGEAQYF
J: TRBJ2-3; V: TRBV5-8; CDR3: CASSLGADTQYF
J: TRBJ2-1; V: TRBV28; CDR3: CASSLGGRGEQFF
J: TRBJ1-1; V: TRBV7-9; CDR3: CASSSAGLNTEAFF
J: TRBJ1-5; V: TRBV10-1; CDR3: CASSLYLGNQPQHF
J: TRBJ1-2; V: TRBV12-3/TRBV12-4; CDR3: CASSLTGDFGYTF
J: TRBJ1-5; V: TRBV25-1; CDR3: CASSGTNRGPQHF
J: TRBJ2-7; V: TRBV3-1/TRBV3-2; CDR3: CASSQDLVSYEQYF
J: TRBJ2-1; V: TRBV19; CDR3: CASSIWRASSYNEQFF
J: TRBJ2-2; V: TRBV18; CDR3: CASSSGTSGMITGELFF
J: TRBJ2-2; V: TRBV19; CDR3: CASRTEANTGELFF
J: TRBJ2-2; V: TRBV3-1/TRBV3-2; CDR3: CASSQAGTGELFF
J: TRBJ2-4; V: TRBV6-2/TRBV6-3; CDR3: CANSYSPRDRGVDIAKNIQYF
J: TRBJ1-2; V: TRBV2; CDR3: CASSITGEGGYTF
J: TRBJ1-4; V: TRBV6-1; CDR3: CASSGDRGQEEKLFF
J: TRBJ2-3; V: TRBV18; CDR3: CASSPLAGATDTQYF
J: TRBJ2-3; V: TRBV12-3/TRBV12-4; CDR3: CASRGGSTDTQYF
J: TRBJ2-3; V: TRBV5-1; CDR3: CASSDSTDTQYF
J: TRBJ2-5; V: TRBV27; CDR3: CASSLDRRSETQYF
J: TRBJ2-1; V: TRBV14; CDR3: CASSQGSYNEQFF
J: TRBJ2-5; V: TRBV5-4; CDR3: CASSFRDTEETQYF
J: TRBJ1-2; V: TRBV29-1; CDR3: CSVVQGVNEDGGYTF
J: TRBJ1-2; V: TRBV28; CDR3: CASSLYYGYTF
J: TRBJ1-2; V: TRBV27; CDR3: CASSRTQGPNYGYTF
J: TRBJ2-3; V: TRBV5-5; CDR3: CASSFVGSTDTQYF